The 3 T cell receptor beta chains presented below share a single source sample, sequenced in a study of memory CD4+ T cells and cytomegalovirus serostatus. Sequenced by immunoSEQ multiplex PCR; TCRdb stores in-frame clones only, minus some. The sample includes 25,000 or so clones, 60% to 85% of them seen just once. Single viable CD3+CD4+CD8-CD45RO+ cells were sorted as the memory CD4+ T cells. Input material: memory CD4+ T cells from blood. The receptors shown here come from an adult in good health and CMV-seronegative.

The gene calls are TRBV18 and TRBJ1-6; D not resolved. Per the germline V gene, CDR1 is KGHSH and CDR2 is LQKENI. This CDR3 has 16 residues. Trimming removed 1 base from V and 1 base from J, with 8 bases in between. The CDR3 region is CASSPQSASYNSPLHF. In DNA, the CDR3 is TGTGCCAGCTCACCACAATCCGCGTCCTATAATTCACCCCTCCACTTT.

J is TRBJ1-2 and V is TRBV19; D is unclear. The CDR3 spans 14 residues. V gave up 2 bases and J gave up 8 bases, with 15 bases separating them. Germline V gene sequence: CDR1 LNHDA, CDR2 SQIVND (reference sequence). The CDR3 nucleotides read TGTGCCAGTAGTATAATAAGTAGGGATGGAGGCTACACCTTC. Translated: CASSIISRDGGYTF.

CDR3 protein: CASSYLGQASRGYTF. CDR3 nucleotides: TGTGCCAGCAGTTATTTAGGGCAGGCAAGCCGCGGCTACACCTTC. The chain employs TRBV6-5 and TRBJ1-2; no firm D call. Trimming removed 3 bases from V and 8 bases from J, with 19 bases in between. The CDR3 is 15 amino acids. Germline V gene sequence: CDR1 MNHEY, CDR2 SVGAGI.